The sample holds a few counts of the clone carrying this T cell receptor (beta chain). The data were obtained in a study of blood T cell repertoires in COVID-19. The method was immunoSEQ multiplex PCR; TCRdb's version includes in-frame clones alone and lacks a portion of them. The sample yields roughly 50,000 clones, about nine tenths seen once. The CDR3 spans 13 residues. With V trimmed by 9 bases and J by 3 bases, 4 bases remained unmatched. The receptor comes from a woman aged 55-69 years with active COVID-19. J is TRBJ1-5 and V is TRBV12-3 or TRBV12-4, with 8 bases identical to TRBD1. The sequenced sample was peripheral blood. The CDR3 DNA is TGTGCCAGAAGACAGGGGAACAATCAGCCCCAGCATTTT. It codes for CARRQGNNQPQHF.